The entry below describes one T cell receptor (beta chain). The sample originates from a study of blood T cell repertoires in COVID-19. Across the whole study: Samples representing acute and convalescent COVID-19 were sourced from the United States, Italy and Spain. The cDNA or gDNA used as material had been derived from T cells, B-cell-depleted T cells, or PBMCs.

Libraries were prepared by immunoSEQ multiplex PCR; TCRdb keeps only in-frame clonotypes and omits some of them. The table lists some 65,000 clones, approximately 79% of them singletons. The CDR3 is 16 residues long. Germline assignment: CDR1 SEHNR and CDR2 FQNEAQ (reference sequence). Unmatched junction bases numbered 12, after V lost 5 bases and J lost 3 bases. This clonotype was sampled from a woman between 65 and 79 years old with acute or convalescent COVID-19. The rearrangement joins TRBV7-9 to TRBJ1-1; 7 nucleotides agree with TRBD1. Sequences were obtained from peripheral blood. The CDR3 DNA follows: TGTGCCAGCAGCGGGGCTCGGGGCACAGGGGACACTGAAGCTTTCTTT. Protein sequence: CASSGARGTGDTEAFF.